This T cell receptor (beta chain) is from a study of OX40 agonist ivuxolimab in advanced cancers. Assay: immunoSEQ multiplex PCR; the TCRdb copy retains only in-frame clones and omits some. Of approximately 50,000 clones in the sample, approximately 91% were seen once. Study-level points and caveats: More expanded clones were found, on average, in CD8+ than in CD4+ T cells.

A word on this clone: Antigen specificity is unknown.

The CDR3 has 15 residues. J gave up 5 bases and V 2 bases, and 7 bases lay outside the gene matches. Germline CDR1 SEHNR, CDR2 FQNEAQ (reference sequence). This chain uses TRBV7-9 with TRBJ2-7; 9 bases are shared with TRBD1. The material was CD4+ or CD8+ T cells sorted from blood, obtained in a trial of the OX40 agonist ivuxolimab. The TCR comes from an adult with an advanced solid tumor such as melanoma, head and neck, liver or kidney cancer. The DNA for the CDR3 is TGTGCCAGCAGCTTACCGGGACAGGGATACCACGAGCAGTACTTC. Its protein is CASSLPGQGYHEQYF.